This TCR beta chain emerged from a study of blood T cell repertoires in COVID-19. V dropped 5 bases and J dropped 0; count of bases not matched to a gene: 6. The germline V gene has CDR1 SNHLY and CDR2 FYNNEI. This CDR3 region has 16 residues. The table came from immunoSEQ multiplex PCR; TCRdb's copy has only in-frame clones and leaves some out. The data hold tens of thousands of clones, with about 86% observed a single time. This clone has just a few counts. The rearrangement uses TRBV2 and TRBJ1-4; 7 nucleotides align to TRBD1. Sequences were obtained from peripheral blood. The source is a man older than 75 with COVID-19, enrolled during active disease. CDR3 sequence reads: CASSRGTDPTNEKLFF. DNA of the CDR3: TGTGCCAGCAGTAGAGGGACAGACCCAACTAATGAAAAACTGTTTTTT.